The next 20 T cell receptor beta chains were all read from a single sample in a study of CD8 T cells in ankylosing spondylitis. TCRdb ran MiXCR on the 5' RACE reads and lists one entry per CDR3 protein. The top ten clones hold about 4.2% of a sample with about 270,000 distinct CDR3 sequences, about 30% of them seen once. The sequencing sample was made of blood, either unsorted or a sorted T cell fraction (not recorded which). These receptors were taken from a male donor with ankylosing spondylitis or in good health (not recorded which).

V gene TRBV5-5 combines with J gene TRBJ2-3; TRBD1 might be the D (5 bases). The CDR3 runs to 16 residues. Germline V lookup: CDR1 SGHKS, CDR2 YYEKEE (reference sequence). The V and J ends lost 1 base and 2 bases respectively, with 14 bases between them. The CDR3: CASSLLARADTDTQYF. The DNA of the CDR3 is TGTGCCAGCAGCTTGTTAGCCAGGGCAGACACAGATACGCAGTATTTT.

This clonotype was picked up a small number of times. The gene calls are TRBV6-2 or TRBV6-3 and TRBJ2-1; TRBD1 matches 7 bases. This CDR3 has 20 amino acids. CDR1 and CDR2 from the germline V gene are MNHEY and SVGEGT. J gave up 0 bases and V 0 bases, and 14 bases lay outside the gene matches. CDR3 region: CASSYSTGTAAMSSYNEQFF. In nucleotides, the CDR3 is TGTGCCAGCAGTTACTCTACCGGGACAGCTGCTATGAGCTCCTACAATGAGCAGTTCTTC.

The V and J genes are TRBV3-1 and TRBJ2-3; tentatively, D is TRBD1 (5 bases). V was clipped by 0 bases and J by 4 bases, with 11 bases between them. In germline, CDR1 is LGHDT, CDR2 YNNKEL (reference sequence). The CDR3 covers 15 residues. CDR3 in amino acids: CASSQDGRESDTQYF. The CDR3 DNA follows: TGTGCCAGCAGCCAAGATGGCAGGGAATCAGATACGCAGTATTTT.

The chain uses TRBV20-1 and TRBJ2-7, with a possible D match to TRBD2 (5 bases). Germline V gene data show CDR1 as DFQATT and CDR2 as SNEGSKA (reference sequence). With 5 bases removed from V and 1 base from J, the gap between germline ends came to 12 bases. The CDR3 runs to 13 residues. The CDR3 region has the DNA TGCAGTGCTCGCACTAAGCGGTCCTACGAGCAGTACTTC. Translated, it gives CSARTKRSYEQYF.

This clonotype was seen a few times. The chain has TRBV29-1 and TRBJ2-3; D call uncertain. This CDR3 is 16 amino acids long. The V end lost 4 bases, the J end lost 2 bases, and 19 bases lay between the germline ends. The germline V gene encodes CDR1 SQVTM and CDR2 ANQGSEA. The CDR3 is CSVVSVDRKNTDTQYF. CDR3 nucleotide sequence: TGCAGCGTTGTTAGTGTCGACCGGAAGAACACAGATACGCAGTATTTT.

The rearrangement links TRBV21-1 to TRBJ2-7; the table names TRBD1, a call not compared with the DNA. TRBV21-1 is a known pseudogene. The CDR3 is 15 amino acids. The CDR3 spells CASSKARGSSYEQYF. DNA of the CDR3: TGTGCCAGCAGCAAGGCTCGGGGGTCTTCCTACGAGCAGTACTTC.

This clonotype came up a few times. The chain joins TRBV12-3 or TRBV12-4 to TRBJ2-5; D uncertain. The CDR3 spans 14 residues. V was shortened by 7 bases and J by 5 bases, with 17 bases between the two germline ends. CDR3 DNA sequence: TGTGCCAGCACCATGACCCTTACATTGGAGACCCAGTACTTC. Amino acids: CASTMTLTLETQYF.

This chain uses TRBV5-6 with TRBJ2-7, with D uncertain. V lost 3 bases and J lost 0, with 10 bases in between. The CDR3 runs 14 residues. Germline CDR1 reads SGHDT; CDR2 reads YYEEEE. The CDR3 region is CASSSDGNSYEQYF. CDR3 bases: TGTGCCAGCAGCTCGGACGGCAACTCCTACGAGCAGTACTTC.

This clonotype was found a few times. The CDR3 DNA is TGCAGTGCTAGTTCGCTCAGACTAGCGACTAGCACAGATACGCAGTATTTT. It codes for CSASSLRLATSTDTQYF. This chain joins TRBV20-1 and TRBJ2-3; 8 bases are shared with TRBD2. CDR3 length: 17 amino acids. Per germline, CDR1 DFQATT and CDR2 SNEGSKA (reference sequence). V was pared by 3 bases and J by 0 bases, with 11 bases of the junction left unmatched.

The chain links TRBV20-1 to TRBJ2-7; D remains ambiguous. Trimming removed 0 bases from V and 3 bases from J, with 6 bases in between. CDR1 DFQATT and CDR2 SNEGSKA come from the germline V gene (reference sequence). The CDR3 loop spans 12 amino acids. CDR3 nucleotides: TGCAGTGCTAGAGAAGGATTCTACGAGCAGTACTTC. It specifies CSAREGFYEQYF.

This rearrangement joins TRBV7-3 to TRBJ2-1; 7 positions match TRBD2. CDR3 length: 13 amino acids. The germline gives CDR1 SGHTA, CDR2 FQGTGA. V shed 5 bases, J shed 8 bases, and the junction held 6 bases outside the gene matches. CDR3 in amino acids: CASSRGLDHEQFF. CDR3 DNA: TGTGCCAGCAGCAGAGGACTAGATCATGAGCAGTTCTTC. Filled out from reference TRBV7-3 and TRBJ2-1, the complete variable domain reads GAGVSQTPSNKVTEKGKYVELRCDPISGHTALYWYRQSLGQGPEFLIYFQGTGAADDSGLPNDRFFAVRPEGSVSTLKIQRTERGDSAVYLCASSRGLDHEQFFGPGTRLTVL.

The CDR3 protein is CATQGGRSDTQYF. The CDR3 DNA reads TGTGCCACCCAAGGGGGGCGATCAGATACGCAGTATTTT. V is TRBV7-9 and J is TRBJ2-3; D is possibly TRBD1 or TRBD2 (6 bases each). Germline V gene data show CDR1 as SEHNR and CDR2 as FQNEAQ (reference sequence). The germline V and J ends were trimmed by 10 bases and 4 bases, with 15 bases remaining between them. CDR3 length: 13 amino acids.

The chain is built from TRBV4-1 and TRBJ1-1; unclear D gene. The ends were cut back, 1 base at V and 4 bases at J, with 4 bases in the middle. Per germline, CDR1 MGHRA and CDR2 YSYEKL. This CDR3 has 12 amino acids. The CDR3 loop reads CASSQGSTEAFF. The CDR3 DNA follows: TGCGCCAGCAGCCAAGGCAGCACTGAAGCTTTCTTT.

V usage is TRBV5-1 and J usage is TRBJ2-3; D could derive from TRBD1 or TRBD2 (5 bases each). CDR3 length equals 14 residues. Germline V gene data show CDR1 as SGHRS and CDR2 as YFSETQ. V was pared by 6 bases and J by 2 bases, with 13 bases between. The CDR3 bases are TGCGCCAGCAATTCCGGGACCTTCACAGATACGCAGTATTTT. Encoded protein: CASNSGTFTDTQYF.

The V and J genes are TRBV2 and TRBJ2-3; D is ambiguous. CDR1 SNHLY and CDR2 FYNNEI come from the germline V gene. The CDR3 loop spans 13 amino acids. V lost 3 bases and J lost 4, with 8 bases in between. DNA of the CDR3: TGTGCCAGCAGTGAGGCAGACCCAGATACGCAGTATTTT. Its protein product is CASSEADPDTQYF.

A note on this clonotype: Mismatch with germline at one junction end may stem from a read error. The chain uses TRBV12-3 or TRBV12-4 and TRBJ1-5; tentatively, D is TRBD1 (6 bases). The CDR3 covers 15 residues. This CDR3 is CASSLARGTNQPQHF. The CDR3 DNA is TGTGCCAGCAGTCTAGCCAGGGGAACTAATCAGCCCCAGCATTTT.

The chain joins TRBV5-5 to TRBJ1-1, with D unclear. This CDR3 spans 15 amino acids. Looked up from germline, CDR1 is SGHKS and CDR2 is YYEKEE (reference sequence). V shed 0 bases and J shed 4 bases, with 13 bases lying between them. The CDR3 spells CASSLERAFTTEAFF. The CDR3 DNA follows: TGTGCCAGCAGCTTGGAGAGGGCCTTTACCACTGAAGCTTTCTTT.

This clonotype was detected a few times. The CDR3 loop reads CSASAPGTAYPYTF. The DNA of the CDR3 is TGCAGTGCTAGCGCCCCCGGGACAGCGTACCCCTACACCTTC. The chain carries TRBV20-1 and TRBJ1-2, with 7 bases aligning to TRBD1. V lost 3 bases to trimming and J lost 10 bases; unmatched junction nucleotides: 14. This CDR3 region has 14 residues. The germline V gene has CDR1 DFQATT and CDR2 SNEGSKA (reference sequence).

The gene calls are TRBV20-1 and TRBJ2-7, with 9 bases fitting TRBD2. V lost 4 bases to trimming and J lost 5 bases; unmatched junction nucleotides: 12. CDR1 and CDR2 from the germline V gene are DFQATT and SNEGSKA (reference sequence). The CDR3 loop spans 15 amino acids. CDR3 amino acids: CSAKQPVAGADEQYF. For the CDR3, the DNA is TGCAGTGCTAAGCAACCCGTAGCGGGGGCAGACGAGCAGTACTTC.

The rearrangement links TRBV15 to TRBJ1-1, with TRBD1 matching over 8 bases. Germline CDR1 LNHNV, CDR2 YYDKDF (reference sequence). The CDR3 is 17 amino acids. The ends lost 0 bases at V and 4 bases at J; junction bases unmatched: 10. CDR3 sequence (DNA): TGTGCCACCAGCAGAGACGAGGACAGGGTGTTTGGCACTGAAGCTTTCTTT. Translating gives CATSRDEDRVFGTEAFF.